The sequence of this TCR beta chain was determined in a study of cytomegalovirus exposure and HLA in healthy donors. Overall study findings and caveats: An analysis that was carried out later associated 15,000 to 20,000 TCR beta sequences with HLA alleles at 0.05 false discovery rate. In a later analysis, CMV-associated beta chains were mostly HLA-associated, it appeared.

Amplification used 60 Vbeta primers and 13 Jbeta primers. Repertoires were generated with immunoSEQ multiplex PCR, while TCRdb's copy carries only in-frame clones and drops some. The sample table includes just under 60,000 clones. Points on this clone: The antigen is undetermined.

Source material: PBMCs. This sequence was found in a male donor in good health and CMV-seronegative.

As DNA, the CDR3 is TGCGCCAGCAGCCCGCGGGGGGCGGGGGCAGATACGCAGTATTTT. Translation gives CASSPRGAGADTQYF. The V gene is TRBV4-1, the J gene TRBJ2-3, with 8 bases matching TRBD2. Germline assignment: CDR1 MGHRA and CDR2 YSYEKL. The CDR3 runs to 15 residues. With 4 bases clipped from V and 4 bases from J, the junction kept 7 bases outside the gene matches.